This T cell receptor (beta chain) was documented in a study of control samples from healthy donors and cancer patients. Generated by immunoSEQ multiplex PCR, the TCRdb table keeps only in-frame clones and is missing some. The table records more than 65,000 clones, nearly 85% of them present only once. Trimming removed 5 bases from V and 6 bases from J, with 13 bases in between. Germline values: CDR1 KGHSH, CDR2 LQKENI. The length of the CDR3 is 13 residues. The sequencing input was blood. J is TRBJ1-1 and V is TRBV18; no firm D call. The sequence derives from a man aged 60 to 69 in good health. CDR3 region: CASSSDAEAEAFF. The CDR3 DNA follows: TGTGCCAGCTCATCGGATGCGGAGGCTGAAGCTTTCTTT.